The TCR beta chain under discussion was sequenced for a study of CD8 T cells in ankylosing spondylitis. Study-wide findings and caveats: In peripheral blood, disease-linked CD8+ clones occurred at relatively low frequencies.

This clonotype appeared many times. Its antigen remains unknown. The CDR3 is 13 amino acids. V was shortened by 3 bases and J by 1 base, with 5 bases between the two germline ends. Quantitative 5'-RACE with molecular barcodes generated TCR beta libraries. MiXCR, applied by TCRdb to the 5' RACE reads, yields one record per CDR3 protein. The sample includes about 44,000 distinct CDR3 sequences, roughly 11% seen only once; the top ten take approximately 1.5%. Sequencing was done on a sample of blood, either unsorted or a sorted T cell fraction (not recorded which). This sequence joins TRBV12-3 or TRBV12-4 and TRBJ2-3, with D possibly being TRBD1 (5 bases). This receptor was identified in a male donor with ankylosing spondylitis or in good health (not recorded which). CDR3 protein: CASSFRGTDTQYF. In DNA, the CDR3 is TGTGCCAGCAGTTTCAGGGGCACAGATACGCAGTATTTT.